A single sample gave rise to the 8 T cell receptor beta chains below, sequenced in a study of shared clonotypes between healthy human individuals. Libraries were prepared by immunoSEQ multiplex PCR; TCRdb keeps only in-frame clonotypes and omits some of them. Of over a million clones listed, over 95% are singletons. The sequencing sample was made of naive CD4+ T cells sorted from blood. Subset denoted: CD45RA+ positively selected. These receptors all come from a man aged 25-40 years in good health.

This clone was observed once. The J gene is TRBJ2-5, the V gene TRBV5-1; D is perhaps TRBD1 or TRBD2 (5 bases each). Trimming took off 6 bases at V and 5 bases at J, with 14 bases between the two ends. The germline CDR1 and CDR2 sequences are SGHRS and YFSETQ. This CDR3 contains 13 residues. CDR3 region: CASTRGSAETQYF. In DNA form, the CDR3 reads TGCGCCAGCACGAGGGGTAGCGCGGAGACCCAGTACTTC.

The rearrangement joins TRBV7-9 to TRBJ2-7; TRBD2 aligns across 9 bases. CDR1 and CDR2 (germline): SEHNR, FQNEAQ (reference sequence). V dropped 1 base and J dropped 4; count of bases not matched to a gene: 5. The CDR3 is 15 residues long. CDR3 sequence (DNA): TGTGCCAGCAGCTTAGATAGCGGGAGTCTGTACGAGCAGTACTTC. It yields the protein CASSLDSGSLYEQYF.

The chain is built from TRBV28 and TRBJ1-2; TRBD1 is a possible D gene (5 bases). CDR3 length: 13 amino acids. CDR1 MDHEN and CDR2 SYDVKM come from the germline V gene. Between the trimmed V and J ends, which lost 6 bases and 12 bases, there was a span of 20 bases. The CDR3 DNA reads as TGTGCCAGCAGCCTTGCTAGGGGAGCACCGAACACCTTC. Translation gives CASSLARGAPNTF.

As regards this clone: Other DNA sequences in the sample encode the same CDR3. J is TRBJ2-5 and V is TRBV5-1; TRBD2 is a possible D gene (5 bases). Trimming cost V 0 bases and J 5 bases, with 8 bases left between them. The CDR3 has 13 residues. The germline CDR1 and CDR2 sequences are SGHRS and YFSETQ. DNA of the CDR3: TGCGCCAGCAGCTTGGAGGGAGCGGAGACCCAGTACTTC. This encodes CASSLEGAETQYF.

This clone was seen only once. The chain uses TRBV5-4 and TRBJ2-7; the D gene is possibly TRBD2 (7 bases). Germline V gives CDR1 SGHNT, CDR2 YYREEE (reference sequence). V lost 5 bases and J lost 5, with 23 bases in between. The CDR3 extends over 16 amino acids. The CDR3 reads CASRNRSGGGVDEQYF. The CDR3, as DNA: TGTGCCAGCAGAAACCGGTCGGGGGGCGGGGTGGACGAGCAGTACTTC.

The chain has TRBV14 and TRBJ2-3; tentatively, D is TRBD1 (5 bases). V lost 1 base, J lost 8 bases, and 10 bases lay in between. From germline, CDR1 is SGHDN and CDR2 FVKESK. The CDR3 length is 13 residues. The CDR3 sequence: CASSQVPQGTQYF. The DNA for the CDR3 is TGTGCCAGCAGCCAAGTTCCGCAGGGTACGCAGTATTTT.

The rearrangement links TRBV7-2 to TRBJ2-2; 10 bases match TRBD2. The V segment lost 0 bases and the J segment 5 bases; nucleotides outside the gene matches: 6. The CDR3 runs to 17 residues. CDR1 and CDR2 from the germline V gene are SGHTA and FQGNSA. CDR3 in amino acids: CASSLALAGVRTGELFF. DNA of the CDR3: TGTGCCAGCAGCTTAGCTCTAGCGGGGGTCAGGACCGGGGAGCTGTTTTTT.

This clone was detected once. This sequence joins TRBV2 and TRBJ1-2; a weak D match, TRBD1 (6 bases). The germline CDR1 and CDR2 sequences are SNHLY and FYNNEI. The CDR3 length is 13 residues. V was cut by 10 bases and J by 4 bases, with 16 bases left in between. CDR3 nucleotide sequence: TGTGCCACCGAGGGGGGGCGCCTCTATGGCTACACCTTC. It specifies CATEGGRLYGYTF.